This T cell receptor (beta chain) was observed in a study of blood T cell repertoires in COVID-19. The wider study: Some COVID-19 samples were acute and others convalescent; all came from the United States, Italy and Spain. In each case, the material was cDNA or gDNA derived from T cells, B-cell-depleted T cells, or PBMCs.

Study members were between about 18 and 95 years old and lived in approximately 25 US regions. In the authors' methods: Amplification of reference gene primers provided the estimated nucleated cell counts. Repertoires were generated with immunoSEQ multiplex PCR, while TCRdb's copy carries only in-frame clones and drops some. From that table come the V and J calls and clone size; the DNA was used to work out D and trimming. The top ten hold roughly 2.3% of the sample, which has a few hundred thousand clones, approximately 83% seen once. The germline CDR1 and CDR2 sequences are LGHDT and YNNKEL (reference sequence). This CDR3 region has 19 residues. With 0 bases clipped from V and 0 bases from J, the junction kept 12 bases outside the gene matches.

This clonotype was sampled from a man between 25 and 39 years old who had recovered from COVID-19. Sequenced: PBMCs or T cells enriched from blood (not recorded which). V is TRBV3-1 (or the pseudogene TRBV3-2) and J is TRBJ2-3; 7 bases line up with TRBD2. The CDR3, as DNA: TGTGCCAGCAGCCAAGATCGCGGGGGAGTGCCGCGGAGCACAGATACGCAGTATTTT. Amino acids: CASSQDRGGVPRSTDTQYF.